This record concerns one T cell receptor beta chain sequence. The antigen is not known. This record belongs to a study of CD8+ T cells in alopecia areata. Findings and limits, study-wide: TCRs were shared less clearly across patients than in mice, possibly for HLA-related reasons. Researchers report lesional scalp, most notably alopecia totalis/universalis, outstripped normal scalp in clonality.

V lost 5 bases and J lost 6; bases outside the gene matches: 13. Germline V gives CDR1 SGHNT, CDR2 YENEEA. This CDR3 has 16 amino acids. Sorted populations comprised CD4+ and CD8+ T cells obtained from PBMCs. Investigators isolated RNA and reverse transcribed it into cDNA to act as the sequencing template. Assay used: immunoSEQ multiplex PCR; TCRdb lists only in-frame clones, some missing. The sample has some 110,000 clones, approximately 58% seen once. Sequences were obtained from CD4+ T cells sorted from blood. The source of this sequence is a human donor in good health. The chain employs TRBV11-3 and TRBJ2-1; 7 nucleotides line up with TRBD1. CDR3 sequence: CASSLRARGLGNEQFF. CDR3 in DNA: TGTGCCAGCAGCCTAAGGGCTAGGGGGCTGGGCAATGAGCAGTTCTTC.